Below, 22 T cell receptor beta chains from the same sample are listed, as sequenced in a study of regulatory T cells in long-lasting Graves disease. Building the TCR beta libraries relied on iRepertoire HTBI primers, and CDR3 regions underwent Arm-PCR. TCRdb re-called the multiplex PCR reads through MiXCR, storing one row per CDR3 protein. The sample yields about 560,000 distinct CDR3 sequences, around 15% seen once. Time point given: newly diagnosed GD, antithyroid drugs for less than 3 months. Scientists built the TCR library using RNA that was extracted from PBMCs. These data were also reused for a study on T cells in Graves' hyperthyroidism and ophthalmopathy.

The sequences come from peripheral blood mononuclear cells (PBMCs), collected at new diagnosis, from a patient treated with antithyroid drugs. All receptors come from a young man with Graves disease.

This clonotype turned up a few times. The chain has TRBV14 and TRBJ2-5; D unclear. The germline gives CDR1 SGHDN, CDR2 FVKESK. V was clipped by 4 bases and J by 5 bases, with 8 bases between them. The CDR3 is made up of 12 amino acids. The CDR3 sequence: CASSPSWETQYF. The CDR3 DNA reads TGTGCCAGCAGCCCCAGTTGGGAGACCCAGTACTTC.

This clonotype was seen ten or more times. The rearrangement links TRBV6-1 to TRBJ1-5, with D perhaps matching TRBD1 (6 bases). V gave up 8 bases and J gave up 5 bases, with 16 bases separating them. CDR3 size: 14 residues. Germline lookup yields CDR1 MNHNS and CDR2 SASEGT. CDR3 loop: CASGLRGAYQPQHF. The CDR3 nucleotides are TGTGCCAGCGGACTTCGGGGGGCCTATCAGCCCCAGCATTTT.

This clonotype was seen ten or more times. The rearrangement joins TRBV20-1 to TRBJ1-2; TRBD1 matches 9 bases. Germline V lookup: CDR1 DFQATT, CDR2 SNEGSKA (reference sequence). The length of the CDR3 is 15 residues. The V and J ends lost 6 bases and 3 bases, in that order; junction bases with no gene match: 11. CDR3 sequence (DNA): TGCAGTGCCCACAGGGGGGACAGGGAGGACTATGGCTACACCTTC. Amino acid sequence: CSAHRGDREDYGYTF.

The sample holds a few counts of this clonotype. The V and J genes are TRBV20-1 and TRBJ2-2, with D possibly being TRBD2 (6 bases). CDR3 length: 13 amino acids. In germline, CDR1 is DFQATT, CDR2 SNEGSKA (reference sequence). V was pared by 6 bases and J by 5 bases, with 13 bases between. The CDR3 sequence: CSAMGLNTGELFF. The CDR3 region has the DNA TGCAGTGCAATGGGACTTAATACCGGGGAGCTGTTTTTT.

The sample holds many counts of this clonotype. V is TRBV28 and J is TRBJ1-6; tentative D call: TRBD1 (5 bases). Germline CDR1 is MDHEN and CDR2 is SYDVKM. The ends were cut back, 6 bases at V and 4 bases at J, with 10 bases in the middle. There are 14 residues in the CDR3. The CDR3 region has the DNA TGTGCCAGCAGCGACAGCGCTTATAATTCACCCCTCCACTTT. This translates into CASSDSAYNSPLHF.

This clonotype was observed many times. The J gene is TRBJ1-1, the V gene TRBV27; TRBD1 is a possible D gene (5 bases). The ends were cut back, 0 bases at V and 1 base at J, with 12 bases in the middle. The CDR3 is made up of 16 amino acids. Germline CDR1 is MNHEY and CDR2 is SMNVEV (reference sequence). CDR3 region: CASSLSQVWGNTEAFF. The CDR3 nucleotides are TGTGCCAGCAGTTTATCACAGGTTTGGGGGAACACTGAAGCTTTCTTT.

The rearrangement links TRBV19 to TRBJ1-2, with D unresolved. The ends were cut back, 6 bases at V and 3 bases at J, with 17 bases in the middle. This CDR3 contains 15 residues. CDR1 and CDR2 from the germline V gene are LNHDA and SQIVND (reference sequence). CDR3 nucleotide sequence: TGTGCCAGTAGCTCCCCTACGGTGGGAGACTATGGCTACACCTTC. Translating it yields CASSSPTVGDYGYTF.

The table lists this clonotype with a few counts. The chain couples TRBV12-3 or TRBV12-4 to TRBJ1-2, with D maybe TRBD1 (6 bases). The CDR3 is 14 amino acids. The V end was cut by 3 bases, the J end by 7 bases, with 15 bases between. The CDR3 nucleotides read TGTGCCAGCAGTTTCCGGCAGGGGCGAGGTGGCTACACCTTC. It encodes CASSFRQGRGGYTF.

The gene calls are TRBV20-1 and TRBJ1-3, with no clear D. The CDR3 runs 16 residues. The germline CDR1 and CDR2 sequences are DFQATT and SNEGSKA (reference sequence). V lost 0 bases and J 4 bases, leaving 16 bases between the germline ends. The CDR3 DNA is TGCAGTGCTAGAGAGGTGACACCGGGGATCGGAAACACCATATATTTT. Protein: CSAREVTPGIGNTIYF.

This clonotype appeared many times. The chain has TRBV30 and TRBJ1-2; 11 nucleotides agree with TRBD1. The CDR3 is made up of 14 amino acids. Trimming at V came to 4 bases and at J to 4 bases, leaving 5 bases not matched to a gene. Germline V gene lookup returns CDR1 GTSNPN and CDR2 SVGIG (reference sequence). The DNA of the CDR3 is TGTGCCTGGACTTGGACAGGGGGCAGCTATGGCTACACCTTC. It is translated as CAWTWTGGSYGYTF.

J is TRBJ2-7 and V is TRBV3-1, with TRBD2 identical over 9 bases. Germline assignment: CDR1 LGHDT and CDR2 YNNKEL (reference sequence). This CDR3 comprises 16 residues. The V segment lost 0 bases and the J segment 7 bases; nucleotides outside the gene matches: 10. The CDR3 sequence is CASSQDSAGGPREQYF. In nucleotides, the CDR3 is TGTGCCAGCAGCCAAGACAGCGCGGGAGGGCCTCGAGAGCAGTACTTC.

This clonotype was observed a few times. DNA of the CDR3: TGTGCCAGCAGTAAGAACAGGATATCAAATTCACCCCTCCACTTT. Its protein product is CASSKNRISNSPLHF. J is TRBJ1-6 and V is TRBV12-3 or TRBV12-4, with D possibly being TRBD1 (5 bases). Trimming pared 5 bases from V and 7 bases from J, leaving 15 bases between. This CDR3 has 15 amino acids.

The table lists this clonotype with a few counts. This chain joins TRBV4-2 and TRBJ2-3; 7 bases line up with TRBD2. Germline CDR1 LGHNA, CDR2 YNFKEQ. The CDR3 contains 17 residues. V shed 0 bases, J shed 3 bases, and the junction held 9 bases outside the gene matches. The CDR3 loop reads CASSQDESGTVTDTQYF. CDR3 sequence (DNA): TGTGCCAGCAGCCAAGATGAGAGCGGGACGGTGACAGATACGCAGTATTTT.

This clonotype was recorded many times. The genes are TRBV20-1 and TRBJ2-7; weak D call: TRBD2 (6 bases). The CDR3 is 15 residues long. V was shortened by 6 bases and J by 2 bases, with 20 bases between the two germline ends. Looked up from germline, CDR1 is DFQATT and CDR2 is SNEGSKA (reference sequence). CDR3 bases: TGCAGTGCACCGCGTCCAGAGGGGACTCCCTACGAGCAGTACTTC. Protein product: CSAPRPEGTPYEQYF.

The sample holds a few counts of this clonotype. This chain uses TRBV5-1 with TRBJ2-1; TRBD2 agrees at 13 bases. Germline loops: CDR1 SGHRS, CDR2 YFSETQ. The junction had 5 bases not matched to a gene; V was cut back by 3 bases and J by 8 bases. The CDR3 is 15 amino acids. CDR3 sequence (DNA): TGCGCCAGCAGCTGGACTAGCGGGAGCGGGTATGAGCAGTTCTTC. Encoded protein: CASSWTSGSGYEQFF.

This clonotype appeared a few times. This sequence joins TRBV24-1 and TRBJ2-1, with 16 nucleotides matching TRBD2. Germline-derived CDR1 and CDR2 are KGHDR and SFDVKD. The CDR3 runs 18 residues. With 1 base clipped from V and 4 bases from J, the junction kept 3 bases outside the gene matches. The CDR3 DNA reads as TGTGCCACCAGTGATTTCGGGACTAGCGGGAGGGGGTACAATGAGCAGTTCTTC. This sequence encodes CATSDFGTSGRGYNEQFF.

The rearrangement joins TRBV6-2 or TRBV6-3 to TRBJ2-7; TRBD2 matches 8 bases. CDR3 length equals 14 residues. The J segment lost 4 bases and the V segment lost 8 bases, leaving 10 bases of the junction unmatched. CDR1 MNHEY and CDR2 SVGEGT come from the germline V gene. The CDR3 is CASPQRLAWYEQYF. CDR3 DNA: TGTGCCAGCCCCCAAAGACTAGCGTGGTACGAGCAGTACTTC.

V usage is TRBV24-1 and J usage is TRBJ2-5, with D hard to call. V was shortened by 9 bases and J by 5 bases, with 9 bases between the two germline ends. The germline V gene has CDR1 KGHDR and CDR2 SFDVKD. The CDR3 is 11 amino acids. The CDR3 spells CATALDETQYF. For the CDR3, the DNA is TGTGCCACCGCCTTGGATGAGACCCAGTACTTC.

This clonotype was picked up many times. The chain recombines TRBV7-8 with TRBJ2-7, with no clear D. This CDR3 contains 13 residues. Trimming pared 2 bases from V and 4 bases from J, leaving 9 bases between. The germline V gene encodes CDR1 SGHVS and CDR2 FQNEAQ. DNA for the CDR3: TGTGCCAGCAGCTTATTTAGGGCATACGAGCAGTACTTC. Translated, it gives CASSLFRAYEQYF.

Only a few counts were recorded for this clonotype. Just one base apart from a much larger clone, this may be a read error. The chain joins TRBV11-2 to TRBJ2-1; no definite D call. CDR1 and CDR2 from the germline V gene are SGHAT and FQNNGV. V dropped 4 bases and J dropped 4 bases, with 8 bases sitting between them. The CDR3 runs to 13 residues. For the CDR3, the DNA is TGTGCCAGCAGCTCCATAGAATACAATGAGCAGTTCTTC. Its protein is CASSSIEYNEQFF.

In this sample, this clonotype turned up many times. V gene TRBV9 combines with J gene TRBJ2-3; D not resolved. Trimming left V 3 bases short and J 6 bases short, with 8 bases between. The germline V gene has CDR1 SGDLS and CDR2 YYNGEE. The CDR3 is made up of 12 amino acids. CDR3 loop: CASSEPRDTQYF. The CDR3 bases are TGTGCCAGCAGCGAGCCAAGGGATACGCAGTATTTT.

The chain carries TRBV30 and TRBJ2-6, with D hard to call. Germline values: CDR1 GTSNPN, CDR2 SVGIG (reference sequence). The CDR3 sequence is 14 residues long. Trimming took 1 base from V and 0 from J, leaving 4 bases between them. DNA for the CDR3: TGTGCCTGGAGTGCCTACTCTGGGGCCAACGTCCTGACTTTC. Protein product: CAWSAYSGANVLTF.